The 3 T cell receptor beta chains below come from one sample, sequenced in a study of shared clonotypes between healthy human individuals. Profiling relied on immunoSEQ multiplex PCR, and the TCRdb table lists in-frame clones only, not all of them. Of over a million clones listed, just under 99% are singletons. The source material was naive CD4+ T cells sorted from blood. Subset of the sample: CD45RA+ positively selected. The receptors were sampled from a man aged 25 to 40 in good health.

The CDR3 spells CASSPGGTAYNEQFF. In DNA, the CDR3 is TGTGCCAGCAGCCCAGGAGGGACAGCCTACAATGAGCAGTTCTTC. The genes are TRBV7-2 and TRBJ2-1; the D gene is possibly TRBD1 (7 bases). V shed 5 bases and J shed 2 bases, with 13 bases lying between them. This CDR3 is built from 15 residues. Germline V gene lookup returns CDR1 SGHTA and CDR2 FQGNSA.

The chain is built from TRBV10-2 and TRBJ2-1; D uncertain. CDR1 and CDR2 (germline): WSHSY, SAAADI. This CDR3 has 10 amino acids. V gave up 3 bases and J gave up 8 bases, with 2 bases separating them. The CDR3 bases are TGCGCCAGCAGTGATCATGAGCAGTTCTTC. Translating it yields CASSDHEQFF.

V is TRBV2 and J is TRBJ2-7; 7 positions agree with TRBD1. Germline CDR1 and CDR2: SNHLY and FYNNEI. The V gene end was trimmed by 4 bases and the J gene end by 2 bases; junction bases not matched to a gene: 11. This CDR3 contains 16 residues. CDR3 loop: CASSVDRPALAYEQYF. CDR3 coding DNA: TGTGCCAGCAGTGTGGACAGGCCCGCTCTCGCCTACGAGCAGTACTTC.